This T cell receptor (beta chain) was identified during a study of T cells after posttransplantation cyclophosphamide. The germline gives CDR1 ENHRY, CDR2 SYGVKD. The germline V and J ends were trimmed by 3 bases and 2 bases, with 13 bases remaining between them. The CDR3 runs to 15 residues. A marrow graft followed busulfan-fludarabine conditioning, with cyclophosphamide on days +3 and +4. Study observations and caveats: Recipient CMV seropositivity and CMV reactivation strongly tracked TRB clonality. Later post-transplant blood repertoires were often dominated by donor CD8+ memory clones. Blood and skin or GI T cell repertoires showed limited TRB overlap.

Only in-frame clones appear in the TCRdb table, and some are missing; sequencing was by immunoSEQ multiplex PCR. The table lists 1,400 or so clones, with no singletons. This clone is medium-sized within its sample. What it binds is not known. This clonotype was sampled from a male patient in his 30s who received an allogeneic stem cell transplant from a related donor, was CMV-positive, and had acute GVHD only. Some T cells may be the graft donor's. The material was PBMCs, obtained after an allogeneic stem cell transplant with post-transplant cyclophosphamide. The chain has TRBV10-3 and TRBJ1-1; D is perhaps TRBD1 (6 bases). The CDR3 nucleotides are TGTGCCATCAGTGACCCCCACAGGGCTAACACTGAAGCTTTCTTT. Its protein is CAISDPHRANTEAFF.